The 30 T cell receptor beta chains presented below share a single source sample, sequenced in a study of OX40 agonist ivuxolimab in advanced cancers. Sequenced by immunoSEQ multiplex PCR; TCRdb stores in-frame clones only, minus some. The sample lists roughly 12,000 clones, 86% seen once, with almost 30% in the top ten. The source was CD4+ or CD8+ T cells sorted from blood, collected in a trial of the OX40 agonist ivuxolimab. Every receptor here comes from an adult with an advanced solid tumor such as melanoma, head and neck, liver or kidney cancer.

The chain carries TRBV4-2 and TRBJ2-7, with TRBD2 matching over 8 bases. The CDR3 spans 16 residues. Per the germline V gene, CDR1 is LGHNA and CDR2 is YNFKEQ. V shed 0 bases, J shed 4 bases, and the junction held 8 bases outside the gene matches. Written as DNA, the CDR3 is TGTGCCAGCAGCCAAGATGGAGGAGCGGGGGTTTACGAGCAGTACTTC. It is translated as CASSQDGGAGVYEQYF.

The chain combines TRBV18 with TRBJ2-7; 10 bases fit TRBD1. Trimming removed 3 bases from V and 3 bases from J; junction bases left unmatched: 17. This CDR3 is 19 amino acids long. Germline loops: CDR1 KGHSH, CDR2 LQKENI. The CDR3 bases are TGTGCCAGCTCACCGAGAACCACGGATTTTCGGGACAGGGGCTACGAGCAGTACTTC. It specifies CASSPRTTDFRDRGYEQYF. The full variable domain, its missing parts supplied by reference TRBV18 and TRBJ2-7, is NAGVMQNPRHLVRRRGQEARLRCSPMKGHSHVYWYRQLPEEGLKFMVYLQKENIIDESGMPKERFSAEFPKEGPSILRIQQVVRGDSAAYFCASSPRTTDFRDRGYEQYFGPGTRLTVT.

This chain links TRBV30 with TRBJ1-5; D possibly corresponds to TRBD1 (6 bases). Trimming took off 3 bases at V and 0 bases at J, with 12 bases between the two ends. The CDR3 is 15 amino acids. Germline CDR1 GTSNPN, CDR2 SVGIG (reference sequence). The chain's CDR3 is CAWRDRQASNQPQHF. The DNA for the CDR3 is TGTGCCTGGAGAGATAGACAGGCTAGCAATCAGCCCCAGCATTTT.

The chain's CDR3 is CAWIFRRGTDEQFF. As DNA, the CDR3 is TGTGCCTGGATTTTTCGTAGGGGAACGGATGAGCAGTTCTTC. The V gene is TRBV30, the J gene TRBJ2-1, with a possible D match to TRBD1 (5 bases). The CDR3 sequence is 14 residues long. The germline gives CDR1 GTSNPN, CDR2 SVGIG (reference sequence). V lost 4 bases, J lost 8 bases, and 18 bases lay in between.

CDR3 amino acids: CASSVSRWTGVNEQYF. The CDR3 DNA is TGTGCCAGCAGTGTTTCCCGGTGGACAGGGGTGAACGAGCAGTACTTC. The chain joins TRBV6-1 to TRBJ2-7, with TRBD1 identical over 9 bases. With 4 bases clipped from V and 5 bases from J, the junction kept 12 bases outside the gene matches. The length of the CDR3 is 16 residues. The germline gives CDR1 MNHNS, CDR2 SASEGT.

The chain employs TRBV7-9 and TRBJ2-1; 8 bases align to TRBD2. This CDR3 comprises 14 residues. Per germline, CDR1 SEHNR and CDR2 FQNEAQ (reference sequence). V was pared by 1 base and J by 7 bases, with 3 bases of the junction left unmatched. This CDR3 is CASSLEGLDNEQFF. CDR3 bases: TGTGCCAGCAGCTTAGAGGGACTAGATAATGAGCAGTTCTTC.

This clone was recorded a few times. The V and J genes are TRBV11-2 and TRBJ2-5; no clear D. V was pared by 4 bases and J by 6 bases, with 9 bases between. This CDR3 contains 12 residues. In germline, CDR1 is SGHAT, CDR2 FQNNGV. CDR3 DNA: TGTGCCAGCAGCTCTAATGATCAGACCCAGTACTTC. Amino acids: CASSSNDQTQYF.

The chain links TRBV7-2 to TRBJ1-5; D not resolved. The CDR3 runs 15 residues. Germline assignment: CDR1 SGHTA and CDR2 FQGNSA. Trimming stripped 1 base from V and 5 bases from J, with 12 bases between. The CDR3 DNA follows: TGTGCCAGCAGCTTAGATGGTCGTCCAGATCAGCCCCAGCATTTT. As protein: CASSLDGRPDQPQHF.

The chain has TRBV10-3 and TRBJ2-2; no firm D call. Germline V gene lookup returns CDR1 ENHRY and CDR2 SYGVKD. Trimming left V 0 bases short and J 7 bases short, with 6 bases between. The CDR3 totals 13 residues. As DNA, the CDR3 is TGTGCCATCAGTGAGTCGGCGGACGGGGAGCTGTTTTTT. The encoded protein is CAISESADGELFF.

The rearrangement uses TRBV6-5 and TRBJ1-1; D is perhaps TRBD1 (5 bases). CDR3 length: 15 amino acids. The V gene's germline CDR1 is MNHEY and CDR2 SVGAGI. Deletions cut 8 bases from V and 1 base from J, with 17 bases between. The CDR3 DNA reads as TGTGCCAGCGCCCCGGGGGGTTGGGAGAACACTGAAGCTTTCTTT. It specifies CASAPGGWENTEAFF.

CDR3 sequence (DNA): TGTGCCAGCTCACCAATCGGAACACGGACCAAGGAGACCCAGTACTTC. It yields the protein CASSPIGTRTKETQYF. The V and J genes are TRBV18 and TRBJ2-5, with D unresolved. This CDR3 region has 16 residues. The V gene lost 2 bases and the J gene lost 5 bases, with 18 bases spanning the gap. Per the germline V gene, CDR1 is KGHSH and CDR2 is LQKENI.

The CDR3 coding sequence is TGTGCCAGCAGTCCCGCGCTAGCGGGTTACACAGATACGCAGTATTTT. Protein sequence: CASSPALAGYTDTQYF. This sequence joins TRBV28 and TRBJ2-3, with TRBD2 identical over 8 bases. V shed 5 bases, J shed 2 bases, and the junction held 9 bases outside the gene matches. The CDR3 is made up of 16 amino acids. Germline V lookup: CDR1 MDHEN, CDR2 SYDVKM.

This clone was picked up one time. J is TRBJ1-2 and V is TRBV19; D is ambiguous. The V end was cut by 8 bases, the J end by 5 bases, with 12 bases between. This CDR3 has 12 amino acids. The germline V gene has CDR1 LNHDA and CDR2 SQIVND (reference sequence). The CDR3 DNA sequence: TGTGCCAGTTGTGGAGGCGGATATGGCTACACCTTC. Translating gives CASCGGGYGYTF. Filled out from reference TRBV19 and TRBJ1-2, the complete variable domain reads DGGITQSPKYLFRKEGQNVTLSCEQNLNHDAMYWYRQDPGQGLRLIYYSQIVNDFQKGDIAEGYSVSREKKESFPLTVTSAQKNPTAFYLCASCGGGYGYTFGSGTRLTVV.

The genes are TRBV7-2 and TRBJ2-7; no clear D gene. Per germline, CDR1 SGHTA and CDR2 FQGNSA. The CDR3 sequence is 15 residues long. V was cut by 1 base and J by 0 bases, with 10 bases left in between. CDR3 region: CASSLGYGSSYEQYF. CDR3 DNA sequence: TGTGCCAGCAGCTTAGGATATGGCAGCTCCTACGAGCAGTACTTC. The full variable domain, rest sourced from reference TRBV7-2 and TRBJ2-7, is GAGVSQSPSNKVTEKGKDVELRCDPISGHTALYWYRQSLGQGLEFLIYFQGNSAPDKSGLPSDRFSAERTGGSVSTLTIQRTQQEDSAVYLCASSLGYGSSYEQYFGPGTRLTVT.

The chain combines TRBV7-9 with TRBJ2-1, with D possibly matching TRBD1 (6 bases). Germline CDR1 SEHNR, CDR2 FQNEAQ (reference sequence). The CDR3 length is 15 residues. V was clipped by 1 base and J by 7 bases, with 14 bases between them. The CDR3 nucleotides read TGTGCCAGCAGCTTAGTTGGGGGCTCTGGGAATGAGCAGTTCTTC. Its protein is CASSLVGGSGNEQFF.

The rearrangement joins TRBV15 to TRBJ2-7; the D gene is possibly TRBD1 (6 bases). This CDR3 spans 14 amino acids. Germline V gene data show CDR1 as LNHNV and CDR2 as YYDKDF (reference sequence). Trimming left V 3 bases short and J 3 bases short, with 12 bases between. CDR3 nucleotide sequence: TGTGCCACCAGCAGGGACGGGACAAACTACGAGCAGTACTTC. Translating it yields CATSRDGTNYEQYF.

The chain combines TRBV9 with TRBJ2-1; TRBD2 is a possible D gene (6 bases). Deletions cut 4 bases from V and 6 bases from J, with 17 bases between. CDR1 is SGDLS and CDR2 is YYNGEE in the germline V gene. The CDR3 extends over 15 amino acids. In DNA form, the CDR3 reads TGTGCCAGCAGCCATCCGGTGGCGGGACGCAATGAGCAGTTCTTC. Residues: CASSHPVAGRNEQFF.

This clone has only a few counts. V gene TRBV27 combines with J gene TRBJ2-7; the D is unclear. The V end was cut by 4 bases, the J end by 2 bases, with 9 bases between. Germline V gene sequence: CDR1 MNHEY, CDR2 SMNVEV (reference sequence). This CDR3 is 13 amino acids long. As DNA, the CDR3 is TGTGCCAGCAGTTCTAACCCCCCCTACGAGCAGTACTTC. Its translation is CASSSNPPYEQYF.

The CDR3 nucleotides read TGTGCCAGCAGCTTACGGGATCGGAGTGAGCAGTTCTTC. It is translated as CASSLRDRSEQFF. The rearrangement joins TRBV7-6 to TRBJ2-1, with D maybe TRBD2 (5 bases). The length of the CDR3 is 13 residues. Germline V gene sequence: CDR1 SGHVS, CDR2 FNYEAQ. Between the trimmed V and J ends, which lost 2 bases and 9 bases, there was a span of 11 bases.

This clone is a singleton in its sample. The chain uses TRBV6-5 and TRBJ2-7; TRBD2 aligns across 7 bases. The V gene's germline CDR1 is MNHEY and CDR2 SVGAGI. V lost 8 bases and J lost 0; bases outside the gene matches: 4. The CDR3 covers 13 residues. CDR3 residues: CASEIAGSYEQYF. Written as DNA, the CDR3 is TGTGCCAGCGAAATAGCGGGCTCCTACGAGCAGTACTTC.

This chain links TRBV6-6 with TRBJ1-5; perhaps TRBD1 as D (5 bases). The CDR3 extends over 15 amino acids. The ends were cut back, 6 bases at V and 1 base at J, with 13 bases in the middle. The germline gives CDR1 MNHNY, CDR2 SVGAGI (reference sequence). The CDR3 DNA reads TGTGCCAGCAGCCGGACGGGGCAGAGCAATCAGCCCCAGCATTTT. It is translated as CASSRTGQSNQPQHF.

The V and J genes are TRBV14 and TRBJ2-1, with 15 positions matching TRBD2. This CDR3 comprises 19 residues. The trim removed 0 bases at V and 7 bases at J, leaving 10 bases unmatched. CDR1 is SGHDN and CDR2 is FVKESK in the germline V gene. In DNA form, the CDR3 reads TGTGCCAGCAGCCAAGAAGGACTAGCGGGAGGGGGTTGGTTAAATGAGCAGTTCTTC. The encoded protein is CASSQEGLAGGGWLNEQFF. Full variable domain (remainder filled in from reference TRBV14 and TRBJ2-1): EAGVTQFPSHSVIEKGQTVTLRCDPISGHDNLYWYRRVMGKEIKFLLHFVKESKQDESGMPNNRFLAERTGGTYSTLKVQPAELEDSGVYFCASSQEGLAGGGWLNEQFFGPGTRLTVL.

The table lists this clone with a count of one. The chain joins TRBV5-5 to TRBJ1-1, with a weak D call TRBD1 (6 bases). V lost 1 base and J lost 1, with 11 bases in between. This CDR3 contains 15 residues. Germline-derived CDR1 and CDR2 are SGHKS and YYEKEE (reference sequence). CDR3 nucleotides: TGTGCCAGCAGCTTGTCAGGGGTCAAGAACACTGAAGCTTTCTTT. It yields the protein CASSLSGVKNTEAFF.

The chain recombines TRBV5-4 with TRBJ2-5; the match to TRBD1 covers 10 bases. V was clipped by 4 bases and J by 3 bases; unmatched bases: 3. The CDR3 has 14 amino acids. Germline lookup yields CDR1 SGHNT and CDR2 YYREEE (reference sequence). The CDR3 sequence is CASSPGQGEETQYF. The CDR3 DNA reads TGTGCCAGCAGCCCAGGACAGGGGGAAGAGACCCAGTACTTC. Looking up the rest from reference TRBV5-4 and TRBJ2-5 gives the full variable domain: ETGVTQSPTHLIKTRGQQVTLRCSSQSGHNTVSWYQQALGQGPQFIFQYYREEENGRGNFPPRFSGLQFPNYSSELNVNALELDDSALYLCASSPGQGEETQYFGPGTRLLVL.

This clone was found once. The chain joins TRBV20-1 to TRBJ2-7; D is undetermined. The CDR3 is 11 residues long. Between the trimmed V and J ends, which lost 4 bases and 7 bases, there was a span of 11 bases. Germline CDR1 is DFQATT and CDR2 is SNEGSKA (reference sequence). The CDR3 here is CSAMSDWEQYF. The CDR3 DNA is TGCAGTGCTATGTCCGATTGGGAGCAGTACTTC.

This sequence joins TRBV27 and TRBJ1-2, with unresolved D. The CDR3 totals 16 residues. Germline loops: CDR1 MNHEY, CDR2 SMNVEV (reference sequence). The germline V and J ends were trimmed by 0 bases and 2 bases, with 13 bases remaining between them. The CDR3 region is CASSLSRGKSNYGYTF. The CDR3 region has the DNA TGTGCCAGCAGTTTATCTCGGGGAAAGTCGAACTATGGCTACACCTTC.

This clone has just a few counts. V and J are TRBV28 and TRBJ1-4; D is ambiguous. V was pared by 6 bases and J by 0 bases, with 8 bases between. There are 14 residues in the CDR3. Germline loops: CDR1 MDHEN, CDR2 SYDVKM. The CDR3 region is CASRETPTNEKLFF. The CDR3 bases are TGTGCCAGCAGGGAGACCCCAACTAATGAAAAACTGTTTTTT.

The CDR3 DNA reads TGTGCCAGCAGCTTAACGGACAACACTGAAGCTTTCTTT. This translates into CASSLTDNTEAFF. V usage is TRBV11-2 and J usage is TRBJ1-1; no clear D gene. The V and J ends lost 2 bases and 2 bases respectively, with 6 bases between them. The germline CDR1 and CDR2 sequences are SGHAT and FQNNGV. The CDR3 extends over 13 amino acids.

This clone was seen just once. This rearrangement joins TRBV14 to TRBJ1-4; possibly TRBD1 for D (5 bases). Trimming left V 4 bases short and J 8 bases short, with 14 bases between. The CDR3 sequence is 14 residues long. Germline values: CDR1 SGHDN, CDR2 FVKESK. In nucleotides, the CDR3 is TGTGCCAGCAGCCGAGGGGCATATGGAGAAAAACTGTTTTTT. It specifies CASSRGAYGEKLFF.

This clone was seen only once. The chain uses TRBV9 and TRBJ2-3; weak D call: TRBD2 (7 bases). The CDR3 runs 16 residues. Trimming removed 0 bases from V and 1 base from J, with 12 bases in between. Looked up from germline, CDR1 is SGDLS and CDR2 is YYNGEE. The CDR3 sequence is CASSVAGGQGTDTQYF. The DNA of the CDR3 is TGTGCCAGCAGCGTAGCCGGGGGGCAGGGCACAGATACGCAGTATTTT.